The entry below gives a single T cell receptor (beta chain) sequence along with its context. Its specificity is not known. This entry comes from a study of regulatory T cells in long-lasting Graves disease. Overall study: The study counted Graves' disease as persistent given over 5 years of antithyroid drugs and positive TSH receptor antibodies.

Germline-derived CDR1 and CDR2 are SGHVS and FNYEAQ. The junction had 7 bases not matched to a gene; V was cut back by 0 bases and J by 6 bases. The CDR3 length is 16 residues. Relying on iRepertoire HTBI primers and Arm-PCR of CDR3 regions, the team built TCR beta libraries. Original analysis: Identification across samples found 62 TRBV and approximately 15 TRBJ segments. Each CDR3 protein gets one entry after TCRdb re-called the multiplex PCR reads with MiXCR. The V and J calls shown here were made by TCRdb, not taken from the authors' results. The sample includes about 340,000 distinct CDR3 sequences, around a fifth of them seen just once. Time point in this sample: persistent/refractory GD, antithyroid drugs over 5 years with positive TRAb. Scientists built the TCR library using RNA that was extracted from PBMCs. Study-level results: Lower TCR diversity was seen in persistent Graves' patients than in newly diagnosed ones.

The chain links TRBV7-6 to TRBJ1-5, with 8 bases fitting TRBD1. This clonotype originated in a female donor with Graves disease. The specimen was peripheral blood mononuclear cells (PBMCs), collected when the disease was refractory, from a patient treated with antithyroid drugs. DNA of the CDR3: TGTGCCAGCAGCTTAGCTACTGGACAGGGAACTCAGCCCCAGCATTTT. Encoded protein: CASSLATGQGTQPQHF.